Listed below are T cell receptor beta chains from one sample, sequenced in a study of OX40 agonist ivuxolimab in advanced cancers. Clones were sequenced by immunoSEQ multiplex PCR, and TCRdb holds only the in-frame ones, with some missing. The sample lists 40,000 to 60,000 clones, about 86% seen once, with about 5.8% in the top ten. The sample consisted of CD4+ or CD8+ T cells sorted from blood, taken in a trial of the OX40 agonist ivuxolimab. These receptors all stem from an adult with an advanced solid tumor such as melanoma, head and neck, liver or kidney cancer. CDR3s include the opening cysteine and the closing phenylalanine or tryptophan. Each record gives: J gene, D gene, clone size, V gene, CDR3 DNA, CDR3 protein. D genes are given only for firm matches. The size of a clone is reported for some rows only, either as once, few or many, or as a class for expanded clones.

TRBJ2-2,TRBD1,NA,TRBV11-3,TGTGCCAGCAGCACCAGGACAGGGGAGGTTACCGGGGAGCTGTTTTTT,CASSTRTGEVTGELFF
TRBJ2-2,TRBD1,NA,TRBV6-6,TGTGCCAGCAGTGCCTGGACAGGGAACACCGGGGAGCTGTTTTTT,CASSAWTGNTGELFF
TRBJ1-6,NA,NA,TRBV2,TGTGCCACCGGAAACGGAAGGGGGACTGAGTTCCTCCACTTT,CATGNGRGTEFLHF
TRBJ1-2,NA,NA,TRBV6-5,TGTGCCAGCAGTTACTCGGAGGGGTTGAACTATGGCTACACCTTC,CASSYSEGLNYGYTF
TRBJ2-5,NA,once,TRBV7-9,TGTGCCAGCAGCTTAGTGTATCAAGAGACCCAGTACTTC,CASSLVYQETQYF
TRBJ2-1,TRBD2,NA,TRBV7-9,TGTGCCAGCAGCCTGACACTAGCGGGAGGGCCTAGCGATGAGCAGTTCTTC,CASSLTLAGGPSDEQFF
TRBJ1-1,TRBD1,once,TRBV5-4,TGTGCCAGCAGCTTAGGACAGGGTTTGAACACTGAAGCTTTCTTT,CASSLGQGLNTEAFF
TRBJ1-5,NA,NA,TRBV11-2,TGTGCCAGCAGCTTAGAGCCAGGGGCGAGCCAGCCCCAGCATTTT,CASSLEPGASQPQHF
TRBJ2-1,NA,NA,TRBV25-1,TGTGCCAGCAGCCCCGAAGGGTCGATCGATGAGCAGTTCTTC,CASSPEGSIDEQFF
TRBJ2-3,NA,NA,TRBV2,TGTGCCAGCATAGCGAGTCTTTCTAGCACAGATACGCAGTATTTT,CASIASLSSTDTQYF
TRBJ2-7,NA,few,TRBV29-1,TGCAGCGTTGAAGAACCGGGGGCCCTTGCCTACGAGCAGTACTTC,CSVEEPGALAYEQYF
TRBJ1-1,NA,NA,TRBV4-2,TGTGCCAGCAGCCCCTCGGGGGCTGAAGCTTTCTTT,CASSPSGAEAFF
TRBJ2-3,NA,NA,TRBV7-9,TGTGCCAGCAGCTTAGCAGGATTAGATACGCAGTATTTT,CASSLAGLDTQYF
TRBJ2-1,NA,few,TRBV5-1,TGCGCCAGCAGCTTTTGGGGGAATTACGATGAGCAGTTCTTC,CASSFWGNYDEQFF
TRBJ1-4,NA,NA,TRBV2,TGTGCCAGCAGTGAAGCTGATGAAAAACTGTTTTTT,CASSEADEKLFF
TRBJ2-1,TRBD2,NA,TRBV27,TGTGCCAGCAGTCCCGGGACTAGCGGGAGGGCCTCCAATGAGCAGTTCTTC,CASSPGTSGRASNEQFF
TRBJ1-1,NA,NA,TRBV5-4,TGTGCCAGCAGCTTCGGGGGAGACACTGAAGCTTTCTTT,CASSFGGDTEAFF
TRBJ2-2,TRBD1,NA,TRBV13,TGTGCCAGCAGGGCGACAGGGGGAAACACCGGGGAGCTGTTTTTT,CASRATGGNTGELFF
TRBJ2-2,NA,NA,TRBV4-2,TGTGCCAGCACCCAGGGGGGGGAAAACACCGGGGAGCTGTTTTTT,CASTQGGENTGELFF
TRBJ2-1,TRBD1,NA,TRBV27,TGTGCCAGCAGTTTATTAAAGACAGGGGGGTCCTACAATGAGCAGTTCTTC,CASSLLKTGGSYNEQFF